This T cell receptor beta chain appears in the sequencing data of a study of blood T cells in healthy people across ages (dated by TCRdb to the mid-2010s). In terms of the full investigation: In model experiments, template switching captured about one uniquely barcoded TCR beta cDNA molecule for every two T cells. To track age-related changes in TCR beta repertoire diversity, the study relied on deep sequencing normalized with unique cDNA molecular identifiers. Using the same blood draw, the study looked at two additional independent replicas of 1 million unique cDNA reads for two donors, one aged 18 to 30 and the other aged 80 or older. Four age groups were formed from the donors: young (average approximately 15 years), middle-aged (approximately 40), aged (around 68) and long-lived (roughly 88). Study-wide findings and limitations: Since profiling was done on bulk unsorted PBMCs, naive and antigen-experienced compartments could not be conclusively compared. Compared with the aged group, the long-lived group had more naive CD4+ T cells, fewer expanded clones and increased TCR diversity, suggesting age selection. A strong correlation was found between observed TCR beta diversity and the percentage of naive T cells measured by flow cytometry. Because donor CMV infection status was unknown, age-related changes in expanded clonotypes were potentially confounded. Observed TCR beta diversity per million T cells fell roughly linearly with age, and a significant reduction was already apparent by age roughly 40. Estimates of total diversity from one million sequenced T cells were regarded as lower bounds and underestimates.

Library preparation employed 5' RACE. Reads for this sample came from an Illumina HiSeq 2500. A second PCR of about 6 to 11 cycles was run with a J-beta primer mix and a sample-barcoded 5' primer. Each TCR beta cDNA molecule received a unique molecular identifier from a template-switch 5' adaptor carrying 12 random nucleotides. At least 3 million CDR3-containing paired-end reads were obtained from each sample. The Mint cDNA synthesis kit, primed by a TRBC-specific oligonucleotide, was used to synthesize first-strand cDNA from all RNA. All cDNA was treated with uracil-DNA glycosylase and then went through a first 18-cycle PCR with the universal primers M1SS and BC2_uni_R. Regarding the original processing steps: Normalization of each sample was performed by random selection of 1 million high-quality reads, each carrying a distinct molecular identifier. Instead of being binned into consensus sequences, reads with shared molecular identifiers were discarded. MiTCR, set to a Q25 quality threshold and the strictest error-elimination algorithm, was used for CDR3 identification, clonotype clustering and error correction. A nonparametric unseen species model using Euler transformation provided a lower-bound estimate of total TCR beta diversity. TCRdb reprocessing: public reads trimmed at Q25 with fastp, clones called with MiXCR, in-frame beta chains kept. Each CDR3 protein gets just one entry, which takes the most common genes and DNA from the rows behind it. These V and J calls originate from TCRdb's pipeline instead of the authors' own analysis. This sample comprises approximately 760,000 distinct CDR3 sequences, approximately 25% of them detected only once. 9.4% of the sample rests with the top ten.

The 35 to 40 donors, aged about 6 to 100 years, were systemically healthy Caucasian individuals from Russia. Ten milliliters of peripheral blood were collected from each donor into EDTA-treated Vacutainer tubes. Ficoll-Paque density-gradient centrifugation was used to isolate PBMCs, with at least 6 million obtained per sample. Total RNA, at least 5 micrograms per sample, was extracted from PBMCs with Trizol reagent. For every donor, an aliquot of PBMCs went through flow cytometry to measure the percentages of naive CD45RAhigh/CD27high T cells. The CDR3 runs 16 residues from the cysteine to the phenylalanine. Of all the DNA, just the CDR3 is kept, 48 bases in frame from base 1. The germline V gene specifies LGHNA as CDR1 and YSLEER as CDR2. The junction shows trimming of 0 bases on V and 0 bases on J, plus 12 bases between the germline ends. This clonotype turned up a few times. Its antigen remains unidentified. Base qualities are not provided; no much larger clone lies one nucleotide away.

This sample was shared with a second study, whose subject was T cells of mothers and their children. The other study reports the following: Nine systemically healthy Caucasian individuals served as donors, namely three mothers together with their six children. cDNA synthesis used all of the extracted RNA, with approximately 1.4 ug of RNA in each 15 ul reaction. In the second PCR, the M1S primer introduced both the sample barcodes and 2-4 random nucleotides. Each mother yielded over 8.5 million TCR beta CDR3 reads and each child about 3 million reads. TCR recombination output is similarly shaped by thymic selection in related and unrelated pairs, with a minor effect exerted by inherited differences. Normalized repertoire overlap in related mother-child pairs was always slightly higher than in unrelated mother-child pairs, but the difference was never significant. With a sensitivity of 90 to 100 clones per million clonotypes, no persistent microchimeric T cell clones were detected. In the study, deep NGS was used to compare the TCR beta repertoires of mothers and children, and features distinguishing related mother-child pairs from unrelated individuals were sought. Mothers averaged roughly 40 +/- 4 years of age and children averaged around 10 +/- 4 years. After adapters were ligated using NEBNext reagents, the libraries underwent 100+100 nt paired-end sequencing on an Illumina HiSeq 2000. Mother and child libraries were prepared a month apart and sequenced in separate runs to prevent cross-contamination. Each donor had between about 450,000 and 2,200,000 distinct TCR beta clonotypes identified. Naive TCR beta clonotypes were estimated from low-frequency clonotypes matched to each donor's FACS-determined naive share, without sorting.

Sample: blood. Here the chain combines TRBV4-3 and TRBJ2-7, with the D segment identity uncertain. The receptor was isolated from a boy between 10 and 17 years old in good health. The encoded CDR3 is CASSQEAAVSSYEQYF. The sequence in DNA is TGCGCCAGCAGCCAAGAAGCCGCGGTGAGCTCCTACGAGCAGTACTTC.